This note documents a single T cell receptor beta chain sequence. These data belong to a study of technical replicates of blood from several donors. The CDR3 totals 12 residues. The V end was cut by 6 bases, the J end by 8 bases, with 13 bases between. CDR1 is MNHEY, CDR2 SVGAGI, per germline. Clones were read by immunoSEQ multiplex PCR, and TCRdb kept only the in-frame ones, dropping some. The data show under 65,000 clones, approximately 86% seen once. Sequenced: PBMCs. The chain uses TRBV6-5 and TRBJ1-2; tentatively, D is TRBD1 (5 bases). The clonotype comes from a human donor in good health. Some clones in this sample may be carry-over from other donors' samples. The chain's CDR3 is CASSLRGWGYTF. In DNA, the CDR3 is TGTGCCAGCAGCTTGCGGGGCTGGGGCTACACCTTC.